The 24 T cell receptor beta chains in this list originate from one sample, sequenced in a study of T cell repertoires in aging, cancer and after chemotherapy. Peripheral blood genomic DNA, not sorted cells or RNA, was the template. TRB rearrangements spanning V, D and J were amplified using mixed TRB-A/B primers. MiXCR, applied by TCRdb to the multiplex PCR reads, yields one record per CDR3 protein. The sample includes more than 4,500 distinct CDR3 sequences, roughly 21% of them seen just once. The sequencing sample was made of blood. These receptors were obtained from a human donor in good health. The donor label of this sample is uncertain.

This clonotype is deemed medium-sized. The chain couples TRBV6-2 or TRBV6-3 to TRBJ1-2; D remains unclear. This CDR3 is 14 amino acids long. CDR1 and CDR2 from the germline V gene are MNHEY and SVGEGT. V shed 0 bases and J shed 2 bases, with 7 bases lying between them. The CDR3, as DNA: TGTGCCAGCAGTTACTCCGGGCAGAACTATGGCTACACCTTC. Translated: CASSYSGQNYGYTF.

By its share, this clonotype is medium-sized. The rearrangement links TRBV29-1 to TRBJ1-4; 10 bases match TRBD1. CDR1 is SQVTM and CDR2 is ANQGSEA in the germline V gene. V gave up 7 bases and J gave up 6 bases; unmatched junction bases: 5. The CDR3 is made up of 13 amino acids. CDR3: CSGQGARDEKLFF. CDR3 DNA sequence: TGCAGCGGACAGGGGGCGCGCGATGAAAAACTGTTTTTT.

This clonotype is medium-sized (0.01 to 0.1%) in the sample. This sequence joins TRBV18 and TRBJ2-7; a weak D match, TRBD1 (5 bases). Trimming left V 1 base short and J 4 bases short, with 11 bases between. This CDR3 contains 14 residues. Germline V gives CDR1 KGHSH, CDR2 LQKENI. The CDR3, as DNA: TGTGCCAGCTCACCACTACAGACAGAGTACGAGCAGTACTTC. Translated, it gives CASSPLQTEYEQYF. Filled out from reference TRBV18 and TRBJ2-7, the complete variable domain reads NAGVMQNPRHLVRRRGQEARLRCSPMKGHSHVYWYRQLPEEGLKFMVYLQKENIIDESGMPKERFSAEFPKEGPSILRIQQVVRGDSAAYFCASSPLQTEYEQYFGPGTRLTVT.

V gene TRBV5-1 combines with J gene TRBJ2-7; TRBD1 matches 8 bases. CDR1 and CDR2 (germline): SGHRS, YFSETQ. Unmatched junction bases numbered 1, after V lost 0 bases and J lost 2 bases. The CDR3 extends over 14 amino acids. Here the CDR3 DNA reads TGCGCCAGCAGCTTGGGGGACAGGACCTACGAGCAGTACTTC. This gives the protein CASSLGDRTYEQYF.

This clonotype is medium-sized (0.01 to 0.1%) within its sample. The chain links TRBV13 to TRBJ2-1; D not certain. CDR1 and CDR2 from the germline V gene are PRHDT and FYEKMQ (reference sequence). CDR3 length: 15 residues. Trimming took 2 bases from V and 5 from J, leaving 13 bases between them. CDR3 nucleotides: TGTGCCAGCAGCTTACAGCGTTATAAAGACAATGAGCAGTTCTTC. It codes for CASSLQRYKDNEQFF.

The rearrangement links TRBV5-4 to TRBJ2-7; D call uncertain. CDR1 and CDR2 (germline): SGHNT, YYREEE (reference sequence). CDR3 size: 12 residues. Trimming shortened V by 0 bases and J by 3 bases, and 4 bases separated the two germline ends. The CDR3 reads CASSLGHYEQYF. In DNA, the CDR3 is TGTGCCAGCAGCTTGGGGCACTACGAGCAGTACTTC.

This clonotype has more than one count but fewer than ten. The J gene is TRBJ1-2, the V gene TRBV20-1; D is unclear. The germline gives CDR1 DFQATT, CDR2 SNEGSKA (reference sequence). The CDR3 runs 14 residues. The V gene lost 5 bases and the J gene lost 8 bases, with 21 bases spanning the gap. Here the CDR3 reads CSAFGGTGRSGYTF. The CDR3 DNA reads as TGCAGTGCTTTCGGAGGTACGGGGAGGAGCGGCTACACCTTC.

The chain couples TRBV6-7 to TRBJ2-6, with 7 positions matching TRBD1. TRBV6-7 is labeled an ORF, and its function is uncertain. This CDR3 is built from 16 residues. CDR3 in DNA: TGTGCTACCACACAGGGGAATTTCTCTGGGGCCAACGTCCTGACTTTC. Translated, it gives CATTQGNFSGANVLTF.

The CDR3 region is CASIRVRSTDTQYF. The DNA for the CDR3 is TGTGCCAGCATCCGGGTCCGTAGCACAGATACGCAGTATTTT. The rearrangement links TRBV11-2 to TRBJ2-3; the D is unclear. The germline V gene has CDR1 SGHAT and CDR2 FQNNGV. The CDR3 length is 14 residues. The V and J ends lost 7 bases and 0 bases respectively, with 11 bases between them.

V gene TRBV7-2 combines with J gene TRBJ2-4; D may be TRBD1 or TRBD2 (5 bases each). This CDR3 has 11 amino acids. Germline loops: CDR1 SGHTA, CDR2 FQGNSA. Trimming shortened V by 5 bases and J by 10 bases, and 9 bases separated the two germline ends. CDR3 coding DNA: TGTGCCAGCAGCGCCGGGACGATTCAGTACTTC. Its translation is CASSAGTIQYF.

This clonotype is judged medium-sized. The DNA of the CDR3 is TGTGCCAGCAGTTTCATGACAGGGGGCTCAGATACGCAGTATTTT. Amino acids: CASSFMTGGSDTQYF. This chain links TRBV27 with TRBJ2-3, with 10 nucleotides matching TRBD1. This CDR3 contains 15 residues. The V segment lost 3 bases and the J segment 4 bases; nucleotides outside the gene matches: 4. CDR1 and CDR2 (germline): MNHEY, SMNVEV (reference sequence).

This clonotype is classed as medium-sized. The chain uses TRBV20-1 and TRBJ2-7; D is unresolved. CDR3 length: 12 amino acids. CDR1 and CDR2 from the germline V gene are DFQATT and SNEGSKA (reference sequence). The germline V and J ends were trimmed by 3 bases and 5 bases, with 11 bases remaining between them. CDR3 DNA sequence: TGCAGTGCTAGTAGGGTTCAGGACGAGCAGTACTTC. It translates to CSASRVQDEQYF.

In its sample, this clonotype ranks as medium-sized. The rearrangement links TRBV12-3 or TRBV12-4 to TRBJ1-6; D not certain. The CDR3 contains 14 residues. Trimming cost V 2 bases and J 13 bases, with 15 bases left between them. The CDR3 coding sequence is TGTGCCAGCAGTTTAACGGACGGCGCCGCTCCCCTCCACTTT. Its protein product is CASSLTDGAAPLHF.

The chain combines TRBV20-1 with TRBJ2-1, with 7 bases that match TRBD2. Germline lookup yields CDR1 DFQATT and CDR2 SNEGSKA (reference sequence). The CDR3 is made up of 15 amino acids. Germline trimming cut 3 bases from V and 4 bases from J; bases unmatched to any gene: 9. CDR3 in amino acids: CSASSKRDSYNEQFF. CDR3 nucleotides: TGCAGTGCTAGCTCGAAGCGGGATTCTTACAATGAGCAGTTCTTC.

This clonotype is judged medium-sized. The rearrangement uses TRBV19 and TRBJ1-6; 7 bases align to TRBD1. The CDR3 has 17 amino acids. Germline CDR1 and CDR2: LNHDA and SQIVND (reference sequence). The J segment lost 7 bases and the V segment lost 4 bases, leaving 13 bases of the junction unmatched. CDR3 loop: CASSRLIPGTENSPLHF. The CDR3 DNA reads TGTGCCAGTAGTAGACTCATTCCCGGGACAGAGAATTCACCCCTCCACTTT.

As DNA, the CDR3 is TGTGCCAGCAGCTTAGCCAGGGGAACAGATACGCAGTATTTT. Residues: CASSLARGTDTQYF. The chain recombines TRBV7-2 with TRBJ2-3; a weak D match, TRBD1 (6 bases). V was cut by 0 bases and J by 3 bases, with 7 bases left in between. CDR3 length: 14 amino acids. In germline, CDR1 is SGHTA, CDR2 FQGNSA.

In its sample, this clonotype was seen a few times. The chain has TRBV20-1 and TRBJ2-1; the D gene is possibly TRBD1 (6 bases). The CDR3 is 17 amino acids. V lost 2 bases to trimming and J lost 3 bases, with 20 bases between them. Per germline, CDR1 DFQATT and CDR2 SNEGSKA (reference sequence). The CDR3 nucleotides read TGCAGTGCTAGACAATTCGGGACAATGGACTTCTACAATGAGCAGTTCTTC. It encodes CSARQFGTMDFYNEQFF.

This clonotype is medium-sized in the sample. This chain links TRBV6-2 or TRBV6-3 with TRBJ1-2; TRBD1 matches 7 bases. CDR1 MNHEY and CDR2 SVGEGT come from the germline V gene. The V segment lost 7 bases and the J segment 7 bases; nucleotides outside the gene matches: 15. This CDR3 contains 15 residues. The CDR3 region has the DNA TGTGCCAGCAACGCTTTGACAGGGTTTACTTTTGGCTACACCTTC. This gives the protein CASNALTGFTFGYTF.

Comments on this clonotype: The germline gene is not matched at one end of the junction; a read error may be the cause. The chain joins TRBV2 to TRBJ2-3; tentative D call: TRBD1 (6 bases). From germline, CDR1 is SNHLY and CDR2 FYNNEI. CDR3 length: 12 amino acids. CDR3 DNA sequence: TGTGCCAGCAGGGAAGGGGGAGATACGCAGTATTTT. It translates to CASREGGDTQYF.

The chain has TRBV10-3 and TRBJ1-1; tentative D call: TRBD1 (5 bases). Germline CDR1 reads ENHRY; CDR2 reads SYGVKD. The germline V and J ends were trimmed by 11 bases and 6 bases, with 16 bases remaining between them. The CDR3 totals 12 residues. The CDR3 spells CAAQWDLSEAFF. DNA for the CDR3: TGTGCCGCCCAATGGGACTTGTCTGAAGCTTTCTTT.

This clonotype was counted only a few times. CDR3 protein: CASSFRQGETSGNTIYF. As DNA, the CDR3 is TGTGCCAGCAGCTTTCGACAGGGGGAAACCTCTGGAAACACCATATATTTT. The chain carries TRBV5-4 and TRBJ1-3; 9 bases agree with TRBD1. The germline V gene encodes CDR1 SGHNT and CDR2 YYREEE (reference sequence). The trim removed 2 bases at V and 0 bases at J, leaving 6 bases unmatched. This CDR3 is 17 amino acids long.

In its sample, this clonotype was seen a few times. The genes are TRBV11-2 and TRBJ1-6; TRBD1 is a possible D gene (6 bases). CDR1 is SGHAT, CDR2 FQNNGV, per germline. The ends were cut back, 2 bases at V and 0 bases at J, with 14 bases in the middle. The CDR3 extends over 18 amino acids. The CDR3 DNA follows: TGTGCCAGCAGCTTAAACGTTCAAGGGGGCTCCTATAATTCACCCCTCCACTTT. Protein product: CASSLNVQGGSYNSPLHF.

This rearrangement joins TRBV20-1 to TRBJ1-2; 8 bases are shared with TRBD1. V dropped 4 bases and J dropped 8; count of bases not matched to a gene: 9. The germline V gene has CDR1 DFQATT and CDR2 SNEGSKA (reference sequence). CDR3 length: 13 residues. CDR3 region: CSAIEGTGGGYTF. CDR3 in DNA: TGCAGTGCTATAGAAGGGACAGGTGGCGGCTACACCTTC.

The genes are TRBV10-1 and TRBJ2-7, with 9 bases identical to TRBD1. This CDR3 spans 15 amino acids. Germline-derived CDR1 and CDR2 are WNHNN and SYGVQD (reference sequence). Unmatched junction bases numbered 9, after V lost 4 bases and J lost 5 bases. The CDR3 spells CASSAIQGARDEQYF. The CDR3 bases are TGCGCCAGCAGTGCGATACAGGGGGCGCGTGACGAGCAGTACTTC.